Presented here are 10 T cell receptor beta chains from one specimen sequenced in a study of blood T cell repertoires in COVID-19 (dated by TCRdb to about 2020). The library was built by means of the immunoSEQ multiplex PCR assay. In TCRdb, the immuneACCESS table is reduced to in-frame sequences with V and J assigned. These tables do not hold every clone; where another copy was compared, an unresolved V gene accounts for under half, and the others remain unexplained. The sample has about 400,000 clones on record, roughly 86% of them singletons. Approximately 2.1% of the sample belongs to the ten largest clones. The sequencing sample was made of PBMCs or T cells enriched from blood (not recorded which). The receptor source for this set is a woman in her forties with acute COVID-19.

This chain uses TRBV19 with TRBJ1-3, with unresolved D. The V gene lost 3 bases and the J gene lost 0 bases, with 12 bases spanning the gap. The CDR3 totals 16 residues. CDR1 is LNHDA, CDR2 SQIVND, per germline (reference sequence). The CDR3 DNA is TGTGCCAGTAGTATCCCGGACTATTACTCTGGAAACACCATATATTTT. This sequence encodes CASSIPDYYSGNTIYF.

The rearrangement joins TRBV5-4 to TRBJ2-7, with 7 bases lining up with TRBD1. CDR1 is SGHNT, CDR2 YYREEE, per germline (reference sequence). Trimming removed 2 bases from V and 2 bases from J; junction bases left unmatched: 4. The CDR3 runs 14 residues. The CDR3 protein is CASSFAQGAYEQYF. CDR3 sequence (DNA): TGTGCCAGCAGCTTTGCTCAGGGGGCCTACGAGCAGTACTTC.

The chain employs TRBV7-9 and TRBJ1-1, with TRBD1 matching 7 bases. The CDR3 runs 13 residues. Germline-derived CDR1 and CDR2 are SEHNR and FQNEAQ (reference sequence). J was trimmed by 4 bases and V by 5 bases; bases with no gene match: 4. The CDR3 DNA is TGTGCCAGCAGCCTAACAGGGGTCACTGAAGCTTTCTTT. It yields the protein CASSLTGVTEAFF.

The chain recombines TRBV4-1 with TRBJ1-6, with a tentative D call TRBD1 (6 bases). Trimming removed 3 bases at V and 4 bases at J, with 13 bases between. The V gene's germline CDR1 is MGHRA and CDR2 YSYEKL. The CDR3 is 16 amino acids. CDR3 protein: CASSHMDSFYNSPLHF. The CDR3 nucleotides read TGCGCCAGCAGCCATATGGACAGTTTTTATAATTCACCCCTCCACTTT.

Written as DNA, the CDR3 is TGTGCCAGCAGCTTACAACTCGGCGGAATTGGAAACACCATATATTTT. Translation: CASSLQLGGIGNTIYF. V gene TRBV7-8 combines with J gene TRBJ1-3; D gene unclear. Trimming shortened V by 2 bases and J by 3 bases, and 14 bases separated the two germline ends. The CDR3 totals 16 residues. Per germline, CDR1 SGHVS and CDR2 FQNEAQ. Complete variable domain (other parts from reference TRBV7-8 and TRBJ1-3): GAGVSQSPRYKVAKRGQDVALRCDPISGHVSLFWYQQALGQGPEFLTYFQNEAQLDKSGLPSDRFFAERPEGSVSTLKIQRTQQEDSAVYLCASSLQLGGIGNTIYFGEGSWLTVV.

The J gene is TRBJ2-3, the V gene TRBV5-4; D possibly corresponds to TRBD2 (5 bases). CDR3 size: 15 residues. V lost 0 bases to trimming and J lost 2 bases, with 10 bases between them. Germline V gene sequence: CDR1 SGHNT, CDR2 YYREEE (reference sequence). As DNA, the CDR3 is TGTGCCAGCAGCTTGGGGGAGCTCTCCACAGATACGCAGTATTTT. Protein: CASSLGELSTDTQYF.

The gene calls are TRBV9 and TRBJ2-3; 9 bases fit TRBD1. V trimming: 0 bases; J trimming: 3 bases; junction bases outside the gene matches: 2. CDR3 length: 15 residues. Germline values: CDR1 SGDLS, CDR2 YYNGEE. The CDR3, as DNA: TGTGCCAGCAGCGTAGGGGACAGGGTGACAGATACGCAGTATTTT. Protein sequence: CASSVGDRVTDTQYF. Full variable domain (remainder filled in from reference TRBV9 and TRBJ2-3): DSGVTQTPKHLITATGQRVTLRCSPRSGDLSVYWYQQSLDQGLQFLIQYYNGEERAKGNILERFSAQQFPDLHSELNLSSLELGDSALYFCASSVGDRVTDTQYFGPGTRLTVL.

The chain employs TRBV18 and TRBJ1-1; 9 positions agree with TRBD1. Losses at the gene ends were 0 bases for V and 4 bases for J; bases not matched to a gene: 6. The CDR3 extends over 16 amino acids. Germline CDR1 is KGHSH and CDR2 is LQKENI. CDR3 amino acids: CASSPPPSTGGTEAFF. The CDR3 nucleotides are TGTGCCAGCTCACCACCTCCGTCGACAGGGGGCACTGAAGCTTTCTTT.

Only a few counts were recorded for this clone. CDR3 sequence: CASSLQAVGTEAFF. The CDR3 region has the DNA TGTGCCAGCAGCTTACAGGCCGTGGGCACTGAAGCTTTCTTT. This chain uses TRBV7-8 with TRBJ1-1, with D hard to call. Germline values: CDR1 SGHVS, CDR2 FQNEAQ. Trimming left V 2 bases short and J 4 bases short, with 11 bases between. The CDR3 contains 14 residues.

The CDR3 spells CASSFRGTTTEAFF. The DNA for the CDR3 is TGTGCCAGCAGCTTCAGAGGTACAACCACTGAAGCTTTCTTT. The chain has TRBV11-3 and TRBJ1-1; D uncertain. V dropped 3 bases and J dropped 4 bases, with 12 bases sitting between them. This CDR3 region has 14 residues. Germline CDR1 reads SGHNT; CDR2 reads YENEEA.